This T cell receptor beta chain was retrieved from a study of blood T cell repertoires in COVID-19. Produced via immunoSEQ multiplex PCR; TCRdb's table is partial and in-frame only. The sample yields approximately 230,000 clones, around four fifths seen once. In the case of this clone: This sample includes further DNA sequences coding for the same CDR3.

The CDR3 length is 15 residues. CDR1 is MNHEY, CDR2 SMNVEV, per germline (reference sequence). V was shortened by 0 bases and J by 5 bases, with 13 bases between the two germline ends. This clonotype was obtained from a middle-aged man who had recovered from COVID-19. The chain carries TRBV27 and TRBJ1-1; no clear D. Input material: PBMCs or T cells enriched from blood (not recorded which). The CDR3 sequence: CASSLSKSGVTEAFF. The CDR3, as DNA: TGTGCCAGCAGTTTATCGAAATCGGGAGTGACTGAAGCTTTCTTT.